The entry below describes one T cell receptor (beta chain). The data were taken from a study of T-cell reconstitution after alpha-beta-depleted transplantation in children. Unique molecular identifiers were used to barcode this TCRbeta library. TCRdb re-derived calls from the PCR reads in MiXCR, one entry per CDR3 protein. In the table there are 440,000 or so distinct CDR3 sequences, roughly a tenth of which are singletons. This CDR3 region has 14 residues. V lost 3 bases to trimming and J lost 7 bases; unmatched junction nucleotides: 9. The germline gives CDR1 DFQATT, CDR2 SNEGSKA (reference sequence).

This receptor was taken from a human donor who donated a stem cell graft to a child with acute myeloid leukemia. Source: PBMCs from the stem cell graft donor, taken from the stem cell graft. The chain joins TRBV20-1 to TRBJ2-1; 7 positions agree with TRBD2. This CDR3 is CSASLAGVINEQFF. As DNA, the CDR3 is TGCAGTGCTAGTCTGGCGGGAGTGATAAATGAGCAGTTCTTC.